Listed here are 14 T cell receptor beta chains from one sample, sequenced in a study of control samples from healthy donors and cancer patients. Assay: immunoSEQ multiplex PCR; the TCRdb copy retains only in-frame clones and omits some. The repertoire holds tens of thousands of clones, with about 91% as singletons. Sequencing input: PBMCs. The receptors shown here come from a man aged 30 to 45 with colorectal cancer.

The chain carries TRBV5-1 and TRBJ1-2; D is possibly TRBD1 (6 bases). This CDR3 spans 17 amino acids. Germline CDR1 SGHRS, CDR2 YFSETQ. The V gene lost 0 bases and the J gene lost 5 bases, with 20 bases spanning the gap. CDR3 DNA sequence: TGCGCCAGCAGCTTGGAGGGACGGACCCTGAGGGGGTATGGCTACACCTTC. Protein: CASSLEGRTLRGYGYTF.

The genes are TRBV5-1 and TRBJ2-3, with 8 bases fitting TRBD1. The CDR3 consists of 16 residues. Germline V CDR1 and CDR2: SGHRS, YFSETQ. Trimming at V came to 4 bases and at J to 1 base, leaving 8 bases not matched to a gene. The CDR3 DNA is TGCGCCAGCAGCAAGCTGACAGGGGTTGGCACAGATACGCAGTATTTT. Translation: CASSKLTGVGTDTQYF.

This chain joins TRBV30 and TRBJ1-3; 7 bases agree with TRBD1. The CDR3 length is 15 residues. The V gene's germline CDR1 is GTSNPN and CDR2 SVGIG (reference sequence). The ends lost 6 bases at V and 1 base at J; junction bases unmatched: 9. The CDR3 sequence: CACRRGGYSGNTIYF. The CDR3 bases are TGTGCCTGCCGTAGAGGGGGCTATTCTGGAAACACCATATATTTT.

The chain links TRBV27 to TRBJ2-1; tentative D call: TRBD1 (6 bases). CDR3 length: 14 amino acids. Germline V gene data show CDR1 as MNHEY and CDR2 as SMNVEV (reference sequence). V shed 6 bases and J shed 8 bases, with 17 bases lying between them. The CDR3 spells CASRLAGTTYEQFF. The CDR3 nucleotides read TGTGCCAGCAGGTTGGCCGGGACAACTTATGAGCAGTTCTTC.

The chain recombines TRBV29-1 with TRBJ1-4, with 7 bases lining up with TRBD1. V shed 5 bases, J shed 7 bases, and the junction held 7 bases outside the gene matches. The CDR3 extends over 13 amino acids. Germline V gene lookup returns CDR1 SQVTM and CDR2 ANQGSEA. CDR3 region: CSVSRDSGEKLFF. The CDR3 region has the DNA TGCAGCGTTTCCCGGGACAGCGGTGAAAAACTGTTTTTT.

V usage is TRBV19 and J usage is TRBJ1-1; no clear D gene. CDR1 LNHDA and CDR2 SQIVND come from the germline V gene (reference sequence). The CDR3 has 15 amino acids. Trimming removed 4 bases at V and 0 bases at J, with 12 bases between. The CDR3 sequence: CASSTMKYLNTEAFF. The CDR3 DNA reads as TGTGCCAGTAGTACCATGAAATATTTGAACACTGAAGCTTTCTTT.

The CDR3 DNA reads TGCAGCGTTACATTGTCCGGGGAGCTGTTTTTT. As protein: CSVTLSGELFF. The chain employs TRBV29-1 and TRBJ2-2; D is undetermined. V gave up 5 bases and J gave up 6 bases, with 7 bases separating them. Germline assignment: CDR1 SQVTM and CDR2 ANQGSEA. CDR3 length equals 11 residues.

The V call is TRBV29-1, the J call TRBJ1-6; TRBD1 matches 9 bases. The CDR3 loop spans 13 amino acids. V was pared by 5 bases and J by 8 bases, with 4 bases of the junction left unmatched. Germline V CDR1 and CDR2: SQVTM, ANQGSEA. The CDR3: CSVRGTGHSPLHF. The CDR3 DNA sequence: TGCAGCGTTAGGGGGACAGGGCATTCACCCCTCCACTTT.

This sequence joins TRBV7-9 and TRBJ2-2; D remains ambiguous. Germline V gene sequence: CDR1 SEHNR, CDR2 FQNEAQ (reference sequence). This CDR3 region has 16 residues. The ends were cut back, 1 base at V and 1 base at J, with 10 bases in the middle. The CDR3 nucleotides are TGTGCCAGCAGCTTAGAAGTTTTTCGGAACACCGGGGAGCTGTTTTTT. Translated, it gives CASSLEVFRNTGELFF.

The chain recombines TRBV29-1 with TRBJ2-1, with D perhaps TRBD2 (5 bases). CDR1 is SQVTM and CDR2 is ANQGSEA in the germline V gene. The CDR3 sequence is 13 residues long. V lost 7 bases, J lost 5 bases, and 15 bases lay in between. Here the CDR3 DNA reads TGCAGCGGCCGGGGTCTGACCGACAATGAGCAGTTCTTC. Translating it yields CSGRGLTDNEQFF.

The genes are TRBV3-1 (or the pseudogene TRBV3-2) and TRBJ2-3, with TRBD2 matching over 13 bases. J lost 2 bases, V lost 0 bases, and 2 bases had no gene match. Germline CDR1 is LGHDT and CDR2 is YNNKEL (reference sequence). The CDR3 consists of 17 residues. The CDR3 DNA sequence: TGTGCCAGCAGCCAAGAGACTAGCGGGGGGTTCACAGATACGCAGTATTTT. It yields the protein CASSQETSGGFTDTQYF.

The chain recombines TRBV20-1 with TRBJ1-1, with 7 bases aligning to TRBD1. Germline assignment: CDR1 DFQATT and CDR2 SNEGSKA (reference sequence). This CDR3 region has 16 residues. V trimming: 3 bases; J trimming: 1 base; junction bases outside the gene matches: 11. The CDR3 region has the DNA TGCAGTGCTAGTAACAGGGGACATGAATGGAACACTGAAGCTTTCTTT. This gives the protein CSASNRGHEWNTEAFF.

The chain has TRBV5-4 and TRBJ2-7; TRBD2 agrees at 9 bases. The CDR3 extends over 14 amino acids. Germline CDR1 reads SGHNT; CDR2 reads YYREEE (reference sequence). The V segment lost 4 bases and the J segment 6 bases; nucleotides outside the gene matches: 8. CDR3 loop: CASSRRGGRAEQYF. CDR3 nucleotide sequence: TGTGCCAGCAGCCGGCGGGGGGGCCGTGCCGAGCAGTACTTC.

The chain uses TRBV6-5 and TRBJ1-6; unclear D gene. Germline loops: CDR1 MNHEY, CDR2 SVGAGI. V lost 5 bases and J 9 bases, leaving 11 bases between the germline ends. The CDR3 is 13 residues long. The CDR3 protein is CASSTSTRSPLHF. Here the CDR3 DNA reads TGTGCCAGCAGTACCTCGACCCGTTCACCCCTCCACTTT.